This T cell receptor (beta chain) was obtained from a study of early T cells in non-severe SARS-CoV-2 infection. Overall study: Sequenced bulk RNA came from whole blood that was unsorted, and chains were unpaired.

This clonotype was recorded many times. The antigen is unknown. Researchers attached unique molecular identifiers to individual cDNA molecules. TCRdb itself ran the 5' RACE reads through MiXCR, one entry per CDR3 protein. The table lists more than 60,000 distinct CDR3 sequences, over 4.5% of them singletons, with 4.9% in the top ten. Study-level points and caveats: Using VDJdb, the matching emphasized anti-spike CD8 responses while missing private and CD4 specificities.

Germline V lookup: CDR1 LNHDA, CDR2 SQIVND (reference sequence). This CDR3 spans 14 amino acids. Trimming shortened V by 6 bases and J by 7 bases, and 15 bases separated the two germline ends. The chain recombines TRBV19 with TRBJ2-2; tentatively, D is TRBD2 (6 bases). The sequencing sample was made of whole blood. The sequence was collected from an adult who was a healthcare worker with PCR-confirmed SARS-CoV-2 infection or an uninfected control (not recorded which). CDR3 coding DNA: TGTGCCAGTAGCACTCGTCAGGGAGGCGGGGAGCTGTTTTTT. This encodes CASSTRQGGGELFF. Based on the CDR3 plus reference TRBV19 and TRBJ2-2, the full variable domain is DGGITQSPKYLFRKEGQNVTLSCEQNLNHDAMYWYRQDPGQGLRLIYYSQIVNDFQKGDIAEGYSVSREKKESFPLTVTSAQKNPTAFYLCASSTRQGGGELFFGEGSRLTVL.